The 8 T cell receptor beta chains presented below share a single source sample, sequenced in a study of T cells in Graves' hyperthyroidism and ophthalmopathy (dated by TCRdb to between 2018 and 2020). The library was built by means of multiplex PCR. Sequencing was performed on an Illumina HiSeq 2000. TCR beta CDR3 regions were amplified from RNA transcripts. A first-round RT-PCR of the TCR CDR3 used the HTBI primer set with the Qiagen OneStep RT-PCR kit. TCRdb ran its own pipeline on the public reads, namely fastp trimming at Q25 and MiXCR clone calling, and kept in-frame beta chains. Rows merge per CDR3 protein into single entries with the most common DNA and genes. The sample contains roughly 560,000 distinct CDR3 sequences, roughly 14% of them found a single time. Jointly, the top ten make up about 4% of the sample. Sequenced: blood. The receptors come from a woman in her forties with Graves' ophthalmopathy.

In regard to this clonotype: A much larger clonotype is one base distant, so this may be a read error. Since no conserved phenylalanine or tryptophan closes the CDR3, a read error is the likely cause. The chain joins TRBV2 to TRBJ1-1; 9 positions agree with TRBD1. Per germline, CDR1 SNHLY and CDR2 FYNNEI. Trimming took 9 bases from V and 4 from J; bases not matched to a gene: 3. The CDR3 is made up of 12 amino acids. Here the CDR3 reads CASGTGFTEAFL. Here the CDR3 DNA reads TGTGCCAGTGGGACAGGGTTCACTGAAGCTTTCCTT.

This clonotype showed up many times. The CDR3 loop is CASSYSTSGFQETQYF. DNA of the CDR3: TGTGCCAGCAGTTACTCCACTAGCGGGTTCCAAGAGACCCAGTACTTC. V is TRBV6-2 or TRBV6-3 and J is TRBJ2-5; TRBD2 aligns across 9 bases. The CDR3 is made up of 16 amino acids. Germline V lookup: CDR1 MNHEY, CDR2 SVGEGT. V dropped 0 bases and J dropped 1; count of bases not matched to a gene: 3.

This clonotype was recorded many times. This chain connects TRBV12-3 or TRBV12-4 to TRBJ1-2; no clear D gene. The CDR3 is made up of 12 amino acids. The V end lost 5 bases, the J end lost 8 bases, and 12 bases lay between the germline ends. The CDR3 is CASSPPLSGYTF. DNA of the CDR3: TGTGCCAGCAGTCCCCCTCTCAGCGGCTACACCTTC.

The table lists this clonotype with a few counts. The chain links TRBV29-1 to TRBJ2-5; D may be TRBD2 (5 bases). From germline, CDR1 is SQVTM and CDR2 ANQGSEA. The CDR3 covers 12 residues. V was shortened by 5 bases and J by 5 bases, with 12 bases between the two germline ends. The DNA for the CDR3 is TGCAGCGTTTCTGGGAGCCGGGAGACCCAGTACTTC. Amino acid sequence: CSVSGSRETQYF.

This clonotype was counted a few times. The chain carries TRBV6-1 and TRBJ2-7, with a possible D match to TRBD1 (5 bases). Germline CDR1 reads MNHNS; CDR2 reads SASEGT. Between the trimmed V and J ends, which lost 6 bases and 0 bases, there was a span of 18 bases. CDR3 length: 16 residues. CDR3 region: CASSRAAGRSSYEQYF. DNA for the CDR3: TGTGCCAGCAGCCGGGCGGCAGGGCGCTCCTCCTACGAGCAGTACTTC.

The chain is built from TRBV5-1 and TRBJ1-2; no firm D call. V gave up 3 bases and J gave up 8 bases, with 17 bases separating them. The germline CDR1 and CDR2 sequences are SGHRS and YFSETQ. The CDR3 runs to 14 residues. CDR3 protein: CASSSLAVSGGYTF. The CDR3 coding sequence is TGCGCCAGCAGCTCCCTCGCGGTCAGCGGCGGCTACACCTTC.

This clonotype has a count of ten or more. V usage is TRBV27 and J usage is TRBJ1-1, with TRBD1 matching over 8 bases. Losses at the gene ends were 3 bases for V and 5 bases for J; bases not matched to a gene: 5. The CDR3 runs 14 residues. Germline assignment: CDR1 MNHEY and CDR2 SMNVEV (reference sequence). The CDR3 loop is CASSLGQARTEAFF. The CDR3 DNA reads as TGTGCCAGCAGTTTGGGACAGGCACGGACTGAAGCTTTCTTT.

The table lists this clonotype with many counts. This chain links TRBV12-3 or TRBV12-4 with TRBJ2-7; D is unclear. The CDR3 runs to 12 residues. Deletions cut 4 bases from V and 5 bases from J, with 9 bases between. Here the CDR3 reads CASSWTDDEQYF. CDR3 coding DNA: TGTGCCAGCAGTTGGACCGACGACGAGCAGTACTTC.